The T cell receptor (beta chain) described here comes from a study of T cell repertoires in aging, cancer and after chemotherapy. Multiplex touch-down PCR with TRB-A/B primers amplified rearranged V-D-J TRB sequences. Via MiXCR, TCRdb re-called the multiplex PCR reads, giving one row per CDR3 protein. Of about 10,000 distinct CDR3 sequences listed, 20% to 30% are singletons. Study outcomes and limitations: In each cancer cohort, median generation probability increased across chemotherapy, suggesting thymic output rebounded. Loss of evenness, beyond lost richness, contributed to age-related TCR diversity decline in cancer patients.

TCR beta rearrangements were amplified from peripheral blood genomic DNA. This clonotype was observed a handful of times. No antigen is known for it. CDR3 size: 16 residues. V was trimmed by 5 bases and J by 6 bases, leaving 23 bases between them. From germline, CDR1 is MNHEY and CDR2 SMNVEV (reference sequence). Sequencing used blood. The V and J genes are TRBV27 and TRBJ2-7, with D possibly being TRBD1 (6 bases). The origin of this receptor is a human donor in good health. CDR3 amino acids: CASSGQSSGTLREQYF. The CDR3 DNA is TGTGCCAGCAGTGGACAGTCGTCCGGGACGCTCCGCGAGCAGTACTTC.